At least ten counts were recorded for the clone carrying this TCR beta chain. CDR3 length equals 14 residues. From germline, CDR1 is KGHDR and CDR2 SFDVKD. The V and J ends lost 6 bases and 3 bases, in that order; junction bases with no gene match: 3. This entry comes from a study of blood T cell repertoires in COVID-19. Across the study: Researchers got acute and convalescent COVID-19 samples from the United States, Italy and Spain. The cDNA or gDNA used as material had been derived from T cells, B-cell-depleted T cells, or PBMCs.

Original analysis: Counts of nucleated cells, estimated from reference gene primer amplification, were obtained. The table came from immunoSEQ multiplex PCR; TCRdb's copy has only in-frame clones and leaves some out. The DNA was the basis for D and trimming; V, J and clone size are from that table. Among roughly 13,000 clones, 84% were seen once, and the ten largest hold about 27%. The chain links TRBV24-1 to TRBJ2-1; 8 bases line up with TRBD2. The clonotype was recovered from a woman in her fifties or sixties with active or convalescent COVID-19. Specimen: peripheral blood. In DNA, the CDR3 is TGTGCCACCAGTCCTAGCGGGCTCTACAATGAGCAGTTCTTC. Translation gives CATSPSGLYNEQFF.